The text below deals with one T cell receptor (beta chain). Its antigen is not known. These data are taken from a study of CD8 T cells in Susac syndrome. Regarding the study as a whole: The study conceded that its TCR sequencing and HLA analysis involved relatively few individuals.

An input of roughly 0.5 to 1 ug of RNA was subjected to reverse transcription using random hexamers. The CDR3 of TCR beta was amplified by immunoSEQ multiplex PCR across 54 Vbeta and 13 Jbeta. TCRdb itself ran the immunoSEQ multiplex PCR reads through MiXCR, one entry per CDR3 protein. This sample has 200,000 to 250,000 distinct CDR3 sequences; 80% to 95% occur once, and the top ten carry roughly 0.15%. The authors sequenced TCR beta from blood CD8+ and CD4+ T cells. Multiple sclerosis controls were treatment-naive patients with stable or active relapsing-remitting disease. From germline, CDR1 is GTSNPN and CDR2 SVGIG (reference sequence). J gave up 6 bases and V 1 base, and 4 bases lay outside the gene matches. The CDR3 contains 13 residues.

The chain employs TRBV30 and TRBJ1-2; 8 positions match TRBD1. Sequencing was carried out using CD8+ T cells from PBMCs. The TCR sequence derives from a human donor with multiple sclerosis. CDR3 in DNA: TGTGCCTGGAGTGGGACAGGGATAGATGGCTACACCTTC. Protein product: CAWSGTGIDGYTF.